Included here is one T cell receptor beta chain sequence, with context. In this sample, this clone turned up a few times. This clone's antigen is unknown. Per-nucleotide qualities are absent, and no much larger clonotype sits a single base away. For TCR beta library preparation, about 2 micrograms of genomic DNA were isolated from cryopreserved PBMCs. Longitudinal blood samples from CLL patients receiving ibrutinib monotherapy were subjected to high-throughput TCR beta sequencing. The patients were enrolled in a single-center, open-label phase 2 trial of ibrutinib monotherapy. A MiSeq instrument was used for deep resolution sequencing, which targeted depths ranging from 1 in 1 million up to 1 in 200,000 T cells, with coverage averaging 10x for each clonotype. TCR beta libraries were generated with the immunoSEQ hsTCRB Kit. Under the source paper's analysis protocol: Data were analyzed with ImmunoSEQ Data Assistant and ImmunoSEQ Analyzer, with V, D and J genes assigned per IMGT definitions. Clonality, which ranges from 0 to 1, was calculated as one minus the normalized Shannon entropy of productive rearrangement frequencies. Only overrepresented clonotypes making up at least 0.05% of each patient's repertoire were included in the public clonotype analysis. Approximately 12 age-matched healthy donor repertoires from immuneACCESS were used as controls for clonality. TCRdb stores this immuneACCESS table with in-frame sequences only. Part of the clones is absent; in the studies checked, under half of the shortfall reflects unresolved V genes, and no reason is known for the rest. That table furnishes V, J and clone size, whereas the DNA furnished D and trimming. This sample is represented by fewer than 400,000 clones; over 55% of them were singletons. The ten largest make up roughly 6.8% of the sample.

Clipping removes 5 bases from V and 7 bases from J, with 6 as the unmatched junction base count. CDR1 is given as MNHEY and CDR2 as SMNVEV, both from the germline V gene (reference sequence). From its cysteine to its phenylalanine, the CDR3 spans 13 amino acids. Only CDR3 DNA remains: 39 bases, in frame from the first base. The sample comes from a study of cytotoxic CD8 clonotypes in ibrutinib-treated CLL (dated by TCRdb to about 2021). For context, the study as a whole: The cohort had about ten relapsed/refractory and more than 14 treatment-naive patients; roughly 18 were IGHV unmutated. Partial responses were observed in about 24 patients and complete responses in 2; after a median follow-up of roughly 62 months, remission was maintained in about 15 patients and progression was observed in some twelve. Samples at response were collected after a median of 12 months of treatment, with a range of about 6 to 36 months. On average, each sample had hundreds of thousands of productive templates and approximately 89,000 productive rearrangements. Longitudinal samples were obtainable from 26 of the 86 participants in the trial. Cryopreserved peripheral blood mononuclear cells were collected at three points: before therapy, at response, and at either sustained remission or disease progression. Patients were still on ibrutinib when every remission and progressive disease sample was collected.

The research as a whole found: Sustained-remission and progressing patients did not have matched sampling times, and lymph node repertoires were not examined. At baseline, clonality was higher than in age-matched healthy donors and showed a strong correlation with circulating CD8+ T-cell counts. Public clonotypes were rare and either contracted or stayed stable during treatment, and the rise in clonality at ibrutinib response reflected the expansion of private clonotypes. Clonality rose at ibrutinib response, remained stable during sustained remission, and dropped back toward baseline at progression.

The rearrangement joined TRBV27 to TRBJ1-2, and 8 junction bases match TRBD1. The sequence was collected from a human donor with chronic lymphocytic leukemia. Source: PBMCs, taken after 36 months of ibrutinib treatment. The CDR3 protein: CASSADREGGYTF. The sequenced DNA is TGTGCCAGCAGTGCGGACAGGGAGGGTGGCTACACCTTC.